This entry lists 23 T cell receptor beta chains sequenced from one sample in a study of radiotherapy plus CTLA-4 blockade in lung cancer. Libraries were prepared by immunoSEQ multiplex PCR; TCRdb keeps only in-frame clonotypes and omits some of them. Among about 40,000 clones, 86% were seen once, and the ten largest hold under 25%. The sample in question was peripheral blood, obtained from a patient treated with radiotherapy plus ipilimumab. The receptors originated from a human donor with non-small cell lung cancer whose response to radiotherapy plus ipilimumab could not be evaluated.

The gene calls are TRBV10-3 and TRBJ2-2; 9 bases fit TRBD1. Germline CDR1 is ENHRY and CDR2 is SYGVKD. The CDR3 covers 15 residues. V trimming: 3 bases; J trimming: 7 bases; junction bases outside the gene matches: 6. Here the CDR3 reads CAISDGTGFSGELFF. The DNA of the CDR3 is TGTGCCATCAGTGATGGGACAGGGTTTAGCGGGGAGCTGTTTTTT.

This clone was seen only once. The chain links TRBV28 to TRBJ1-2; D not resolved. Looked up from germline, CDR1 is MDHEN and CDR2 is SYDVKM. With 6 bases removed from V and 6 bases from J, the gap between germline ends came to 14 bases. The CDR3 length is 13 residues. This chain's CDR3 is CASRRTGSDGYTF. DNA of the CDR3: TGTGCCAGCAGGCGGACGGGGTCGGATGGCTACACCTTC.

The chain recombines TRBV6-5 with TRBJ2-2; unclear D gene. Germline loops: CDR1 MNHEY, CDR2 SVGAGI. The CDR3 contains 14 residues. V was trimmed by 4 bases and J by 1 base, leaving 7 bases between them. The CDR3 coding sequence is TGTGCCAGCAGTTTACAGAAGAACACCGGGGAGCTGTTTTTT. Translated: CASSLQKNTGELFF.

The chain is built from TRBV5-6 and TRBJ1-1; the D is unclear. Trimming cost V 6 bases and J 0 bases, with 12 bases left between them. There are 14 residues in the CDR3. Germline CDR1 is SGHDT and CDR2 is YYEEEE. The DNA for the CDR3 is TGTGCCAGCACCGCTAGCGGGGTGAACACTGAAGCTTTCTTT. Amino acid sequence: CASTASGVNTEAFF. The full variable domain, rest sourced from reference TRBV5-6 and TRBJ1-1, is DAGVTQSPTHLIKTRGQQVTLRCSPKSGHDTVSWYQQALGQGPQFIFQYYEEEERQRGNFPDRFSGHQFPNYSSELNVNALLLGDSALYLCASTASGVNTEAFFGQGTRLTVV.

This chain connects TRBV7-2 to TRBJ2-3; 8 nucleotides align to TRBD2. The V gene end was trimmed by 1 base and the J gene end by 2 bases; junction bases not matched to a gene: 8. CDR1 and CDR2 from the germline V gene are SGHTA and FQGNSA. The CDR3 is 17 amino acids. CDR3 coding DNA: TGTGCCAGCAGCTTAGTCGGTCCGGGGGGGATCACAGATACGCAGTATTTT. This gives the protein CASSLVGPGGITDTQYF.

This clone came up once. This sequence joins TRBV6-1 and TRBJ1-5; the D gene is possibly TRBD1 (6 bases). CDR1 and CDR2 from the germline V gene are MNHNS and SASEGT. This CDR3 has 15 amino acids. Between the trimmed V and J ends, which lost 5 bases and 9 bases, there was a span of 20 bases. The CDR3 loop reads CASSFGQPSVWPQHF. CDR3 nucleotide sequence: TGTGCCAGCAGTTTCGGACAGCCGTCCGTTTGGCCCCAGCATTTT.

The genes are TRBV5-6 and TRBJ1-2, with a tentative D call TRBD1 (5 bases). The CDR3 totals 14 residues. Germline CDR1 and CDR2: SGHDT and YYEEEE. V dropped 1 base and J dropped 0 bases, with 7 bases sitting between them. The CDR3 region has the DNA TGTGCCAGCAGCTTGATAGGGGCTAACTATGGCTACACCTTC. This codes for CASSLIGANYGYTF.

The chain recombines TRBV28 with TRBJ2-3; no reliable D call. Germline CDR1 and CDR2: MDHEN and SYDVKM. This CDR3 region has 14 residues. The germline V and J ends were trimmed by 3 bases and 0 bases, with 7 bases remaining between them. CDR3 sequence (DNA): TGTGCCAGCAGTTTTCGGGTCAGCACAGATACGCAGTATTTT. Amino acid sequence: CASSFRVSTDTQYF.

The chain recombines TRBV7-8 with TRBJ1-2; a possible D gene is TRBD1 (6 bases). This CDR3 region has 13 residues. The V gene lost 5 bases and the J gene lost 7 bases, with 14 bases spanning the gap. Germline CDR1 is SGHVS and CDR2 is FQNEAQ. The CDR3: CASSRRGGGGYTF. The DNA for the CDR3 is TGTGCCAGCAGCAGGAGGGGAGGGGGTGGCTACACCTTC.

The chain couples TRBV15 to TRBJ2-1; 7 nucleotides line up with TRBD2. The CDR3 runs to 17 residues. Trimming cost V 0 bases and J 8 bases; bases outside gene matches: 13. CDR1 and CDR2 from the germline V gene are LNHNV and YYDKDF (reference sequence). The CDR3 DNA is TGTGCCACCAGCAGAGATCTTAAGGGAGGGCTTAGCGATGAGCAGTTCTTC. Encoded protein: CATSRDLKGGLSDEQFF.

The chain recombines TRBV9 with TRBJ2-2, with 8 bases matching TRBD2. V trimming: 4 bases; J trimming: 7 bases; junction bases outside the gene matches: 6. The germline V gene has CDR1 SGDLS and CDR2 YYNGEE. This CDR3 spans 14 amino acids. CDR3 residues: CASSISGSDGELFF. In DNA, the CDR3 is TGTGCCAGCAGCATCAGCGGGAGCGACGGGGAGCTGTTTTTT.

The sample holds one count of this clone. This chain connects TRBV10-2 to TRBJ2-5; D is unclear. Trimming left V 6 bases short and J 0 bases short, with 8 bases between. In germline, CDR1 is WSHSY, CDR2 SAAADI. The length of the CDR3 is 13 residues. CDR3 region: CASRPTNQETQYF. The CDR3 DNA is TGCGCCAGCAGACCCACAAACCAAGAGACCCAGTACTTC.

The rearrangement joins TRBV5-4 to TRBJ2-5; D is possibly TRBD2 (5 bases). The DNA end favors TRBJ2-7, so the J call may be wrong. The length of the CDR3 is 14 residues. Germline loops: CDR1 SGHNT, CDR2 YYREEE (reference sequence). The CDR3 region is CASSLSGVPYEQYF. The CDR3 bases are TGTGCCAGCAGCTTGTCCGGGGTCCCCTACGAGCAGTACTTC.

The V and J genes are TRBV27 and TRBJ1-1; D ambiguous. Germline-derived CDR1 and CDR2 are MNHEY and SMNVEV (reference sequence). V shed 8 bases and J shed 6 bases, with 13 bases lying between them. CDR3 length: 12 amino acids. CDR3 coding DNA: TGTGCCAGCTACTCGGGGTTCGCTGAAGCTTTCTTT. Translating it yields CASYSGFAEAFF.

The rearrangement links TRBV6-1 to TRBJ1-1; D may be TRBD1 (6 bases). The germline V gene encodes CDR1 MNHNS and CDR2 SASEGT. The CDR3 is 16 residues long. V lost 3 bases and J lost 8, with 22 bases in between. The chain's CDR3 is CASSELQLRTDKEAFF. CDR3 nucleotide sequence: TGTGCCAGCAGTGAGCTGCAACTGAGGACAGATAAAGAAGCTTTCTTT.

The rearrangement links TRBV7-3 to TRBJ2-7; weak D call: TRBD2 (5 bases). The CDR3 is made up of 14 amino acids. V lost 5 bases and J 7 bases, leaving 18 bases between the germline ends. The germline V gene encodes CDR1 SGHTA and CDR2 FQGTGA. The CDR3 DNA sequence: TGTGCCAGCAGCCCGGACTTCCTGTCGAAGGAGCAGTACTTC. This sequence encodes CASSPDFLSKEQYF.

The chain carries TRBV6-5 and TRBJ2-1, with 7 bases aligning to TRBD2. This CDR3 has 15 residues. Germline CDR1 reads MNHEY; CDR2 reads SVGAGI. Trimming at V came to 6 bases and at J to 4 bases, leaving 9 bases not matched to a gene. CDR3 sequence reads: CASSPGLGIYNEQFF. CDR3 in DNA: TGTGCCAGCAGCCCCGGACTAGGGATTTACAATGAGCAGTTCTTC.

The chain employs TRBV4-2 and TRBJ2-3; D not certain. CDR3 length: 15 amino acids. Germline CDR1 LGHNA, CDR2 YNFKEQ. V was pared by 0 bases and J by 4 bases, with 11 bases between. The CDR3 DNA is TGTGCCAGCAGCCAAGATCAGGCCCAGGCAGATACGCAGTATTTT. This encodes CASSQDQAQADTQYF.

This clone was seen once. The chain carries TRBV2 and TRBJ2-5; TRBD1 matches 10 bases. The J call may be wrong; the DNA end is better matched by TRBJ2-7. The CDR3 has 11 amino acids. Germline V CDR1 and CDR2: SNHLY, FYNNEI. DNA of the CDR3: TGTGCCAGGGACAGGGGGAACGAGCAGTACTTC. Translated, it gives CARDRGNEQYF.

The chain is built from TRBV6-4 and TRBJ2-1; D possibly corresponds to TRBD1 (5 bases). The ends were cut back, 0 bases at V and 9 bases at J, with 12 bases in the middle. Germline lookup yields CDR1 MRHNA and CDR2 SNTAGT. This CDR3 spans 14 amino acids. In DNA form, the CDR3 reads TGTGCCAGCAGTGACTCAGTGGGGCAGGGTGAGCAGTTCTTC. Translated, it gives CASSDSVGQGEQFF.

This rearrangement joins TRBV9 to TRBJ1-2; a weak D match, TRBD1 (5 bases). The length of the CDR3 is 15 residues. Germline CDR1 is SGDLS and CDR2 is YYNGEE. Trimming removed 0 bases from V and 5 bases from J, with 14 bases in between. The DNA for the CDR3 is TGTGCCAGCAGCGTAGTTCCAGGGCATCTATATGGCTACACCTTC. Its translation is CASSVVPGHLYGYTF.

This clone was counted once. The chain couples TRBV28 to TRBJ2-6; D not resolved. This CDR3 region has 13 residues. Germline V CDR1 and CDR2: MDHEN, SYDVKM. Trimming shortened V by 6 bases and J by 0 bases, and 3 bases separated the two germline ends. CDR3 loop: CASSRSGANVLTF. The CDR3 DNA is TGTGCCAGCAGCCGCTCTGGGGCCAACGTCCTGACTTTC.

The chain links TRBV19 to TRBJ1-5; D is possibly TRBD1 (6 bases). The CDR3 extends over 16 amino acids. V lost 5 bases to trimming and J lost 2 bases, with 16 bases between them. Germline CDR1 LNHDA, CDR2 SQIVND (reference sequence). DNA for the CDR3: TGTGCCAGTAGTCTGACAGGTAGTCGCGGCAATCAGCCCCAGCATTTT. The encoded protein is CASSLTGSRGNQPQHF.